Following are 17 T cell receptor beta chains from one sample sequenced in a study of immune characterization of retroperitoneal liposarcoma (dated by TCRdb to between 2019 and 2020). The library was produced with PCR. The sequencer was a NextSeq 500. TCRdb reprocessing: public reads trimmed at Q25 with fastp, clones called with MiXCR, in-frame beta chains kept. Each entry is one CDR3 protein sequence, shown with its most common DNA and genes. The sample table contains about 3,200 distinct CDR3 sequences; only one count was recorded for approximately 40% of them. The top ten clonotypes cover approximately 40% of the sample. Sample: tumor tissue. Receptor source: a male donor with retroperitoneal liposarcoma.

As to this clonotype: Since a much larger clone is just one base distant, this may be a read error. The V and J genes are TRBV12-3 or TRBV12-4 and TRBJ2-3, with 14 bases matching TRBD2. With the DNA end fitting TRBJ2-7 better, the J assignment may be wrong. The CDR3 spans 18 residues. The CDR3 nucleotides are TGTGCCAGCAGTTCCAAACCCTCCGGACTAGCGGGAGGTAATGAGCAGTACTTC. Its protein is CASSSKPSGLAGGNEQYF.

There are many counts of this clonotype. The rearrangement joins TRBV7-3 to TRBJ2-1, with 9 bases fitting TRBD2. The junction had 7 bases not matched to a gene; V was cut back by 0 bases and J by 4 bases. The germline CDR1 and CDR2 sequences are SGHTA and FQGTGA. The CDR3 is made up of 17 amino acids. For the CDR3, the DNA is TGTGCCAGCAGCTTAACATTGCGGGGGGGGGGGTACAATGAGCAGTTCTTC. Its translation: CASSLTLRGGGYNEQFF.

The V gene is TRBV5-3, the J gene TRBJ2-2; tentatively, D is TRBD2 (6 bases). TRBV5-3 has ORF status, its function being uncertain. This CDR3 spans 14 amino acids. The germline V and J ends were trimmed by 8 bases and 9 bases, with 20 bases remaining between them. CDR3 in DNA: TGTGCCAGCAGCCTCGGGGAAGCGGGCCGGGAGCTGTTTTTT. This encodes CASSLGEAGRELFF.

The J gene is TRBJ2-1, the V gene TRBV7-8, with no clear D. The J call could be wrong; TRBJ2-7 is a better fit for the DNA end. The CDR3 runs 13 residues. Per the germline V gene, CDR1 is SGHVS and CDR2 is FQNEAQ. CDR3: CASSPPEWNEQYF. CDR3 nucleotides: TGTGCCAGCAGCCCGCCAGAGTGGAATGAGCAGTACTTC.

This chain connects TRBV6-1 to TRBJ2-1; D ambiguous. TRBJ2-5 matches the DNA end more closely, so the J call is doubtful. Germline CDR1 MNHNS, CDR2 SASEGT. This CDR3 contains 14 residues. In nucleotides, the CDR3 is TGTGCCAGCAAACTGCAGGTCAACATGGAGACCCAGTACTTC. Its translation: CASKLQVNMETQYF.

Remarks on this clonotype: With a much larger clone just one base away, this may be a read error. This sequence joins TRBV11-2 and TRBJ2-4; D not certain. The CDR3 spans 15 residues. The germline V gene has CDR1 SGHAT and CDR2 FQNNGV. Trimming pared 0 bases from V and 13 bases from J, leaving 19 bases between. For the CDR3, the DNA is TGTGCCAGCAGCTTAGATCTAAGCTCCTACAATGAGCAGTACTTC. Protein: CASSLDLSSYNEQYF.

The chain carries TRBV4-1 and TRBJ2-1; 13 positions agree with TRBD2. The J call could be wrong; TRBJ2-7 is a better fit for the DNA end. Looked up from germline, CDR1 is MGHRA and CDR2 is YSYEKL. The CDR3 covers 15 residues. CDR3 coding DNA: TGCGCCAGCAGCCCCCGACTAGCGGGGGGAAATGAGCAGTACTTC. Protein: CASSPRLAGGNEQYF.

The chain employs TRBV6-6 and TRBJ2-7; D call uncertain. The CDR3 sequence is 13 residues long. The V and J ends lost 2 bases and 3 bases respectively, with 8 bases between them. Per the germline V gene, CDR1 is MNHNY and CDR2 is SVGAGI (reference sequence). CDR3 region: CASSYRRNYEQYF. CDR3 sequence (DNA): TGTGCCAGCAGTTACCGCCGAAACTACGAGCAGTACTTC.

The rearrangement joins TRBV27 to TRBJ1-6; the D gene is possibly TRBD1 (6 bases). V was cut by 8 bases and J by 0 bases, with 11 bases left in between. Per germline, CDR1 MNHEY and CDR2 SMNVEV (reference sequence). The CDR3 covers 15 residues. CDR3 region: CASGRGSSYNSPLHF. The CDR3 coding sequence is TGTGCCAGCGGCAGGGGAAGCTCCTATAATTCACCCCTCCACTTT.

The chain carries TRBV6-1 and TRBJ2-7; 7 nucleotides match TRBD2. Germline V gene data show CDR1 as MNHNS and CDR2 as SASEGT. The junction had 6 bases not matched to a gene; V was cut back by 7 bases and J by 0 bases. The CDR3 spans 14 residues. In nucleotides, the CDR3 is TGTGCCAGCACTAGTGGCGGGAGCTCCTACGAGCAGTACTTC. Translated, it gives CASTSGGSSYEQYF.

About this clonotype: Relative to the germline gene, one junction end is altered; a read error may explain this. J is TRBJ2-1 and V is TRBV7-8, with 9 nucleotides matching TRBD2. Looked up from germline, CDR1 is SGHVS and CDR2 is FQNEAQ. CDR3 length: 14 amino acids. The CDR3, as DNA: TGTGCCAGCAGCGTAGCGGGAGAGAGCAATGAGCAGTTCTTC. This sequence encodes CASSVAGESNEQFF.

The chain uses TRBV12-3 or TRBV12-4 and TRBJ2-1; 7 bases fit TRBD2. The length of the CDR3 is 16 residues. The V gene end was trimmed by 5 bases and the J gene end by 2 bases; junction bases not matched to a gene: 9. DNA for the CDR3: TGTGCCAGCAGTAGCGGGACGGGAGGTACCTACAATGAGCAGTTCTTC. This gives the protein CASSSGTGGTYNEQFF.

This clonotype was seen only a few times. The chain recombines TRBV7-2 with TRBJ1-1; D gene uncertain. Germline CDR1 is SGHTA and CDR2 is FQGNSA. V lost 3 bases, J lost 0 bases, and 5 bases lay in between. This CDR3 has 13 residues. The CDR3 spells CASSFGMNTEAFF. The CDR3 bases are TGTGCCAGCAGCTTCGGTATGAACACTGAAGCTTTCTTT.

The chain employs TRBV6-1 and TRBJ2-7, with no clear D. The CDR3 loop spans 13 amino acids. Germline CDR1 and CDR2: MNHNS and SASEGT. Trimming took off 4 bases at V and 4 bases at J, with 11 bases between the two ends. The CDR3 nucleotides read TGTGCCAGCAGTGTTGGGATTTTGTACGAGCAGTACTTC. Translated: CASSVGILYEQYF.

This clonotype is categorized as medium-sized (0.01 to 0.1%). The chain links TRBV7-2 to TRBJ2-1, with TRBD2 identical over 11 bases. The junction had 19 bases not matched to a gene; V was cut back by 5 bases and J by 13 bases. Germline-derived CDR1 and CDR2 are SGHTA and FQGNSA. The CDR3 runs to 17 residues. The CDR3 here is CASSDVAGGLQGETQFF. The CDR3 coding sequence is TGTGCCAGCAGCGACGTAGCGGGAGGGCTTCAAGGAGAGACCCAGTTCTTC.

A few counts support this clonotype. The CDR3 DNA reads as TGTGCCAGCAGTAGGGGACTAGCGGGAGGGCCCGACACCGGGGAGCTGTTTTTT. Its protein is CASSRGLAGGPDTGELFF. The genes are TRBV6-1 and TRBJ2-2; 16 bases fit TRBD2. V shed 5 bases and J 3 bases; nucleotides not matched to a gene: 6. Germline CDR1 and CDR2: MNHNS and SASEGT. The CDR3 has 18 amino acids.

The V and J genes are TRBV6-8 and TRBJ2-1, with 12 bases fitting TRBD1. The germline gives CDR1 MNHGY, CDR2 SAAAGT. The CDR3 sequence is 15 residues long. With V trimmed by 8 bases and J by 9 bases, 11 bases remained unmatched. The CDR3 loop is CASGRGGTGGGEQFF. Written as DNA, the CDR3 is TGTGCCAGCGGTAGAGGCGGGACAGGGGGCGGTGAGCAGTTCTTC.